This T cell receptor (beta chain) was sequenced in a study of a mutant IDH1 vaccine in newly diagnosed glioma. Whole-study context: Of treated patients, approximately 62% were men and about 40% women, averaging about 40 years. Most patients had received both radiotherapy and temozolomide, the prior options being radiotherapy, temozolomide, or both. Study observations and caveats: With respect to changes in top peripheral T cell clonotypes, pseudoprogression seemed unrelated. Vaccine-induced immune responses were detected in 93.3% of patients.

V dropped 5 bases and J dropped 0 bases, with 14 bases sitting between them. The germline V gene encodes CDR1 SGHNT and CDR2 YENEEA. The CDR3 has 15 residues. Only in-frame clones appear in the TCRdb table, and some are missing; sequencing was by immunoSEQ multiplex PCR. The repertoire has some 95,000 clones, over 75% of them found once; the top ten carry less than 9.5%. Described time point: baseline, week 1 (first vaccination visit). Stated treatment: pre-vaccination baseline after standard-of-care therapy. As to this clone: Its specificity is not known.

The specimen was PBMCs, collected from a glioma patient treated with radiotherapy, temozolomide or both. This chain joins TRBV11-3 and TRBJ2-7; D is undetermined. The receptor comes from a man aged 35-49 years with glioma. The CDR3: CASSESGVSSYEQYF. In nucleotides, the CDR3 is TGTGCCAGCAGCGAATCTGGCGTCAGCTCCTACGAGCAGTACTTC.